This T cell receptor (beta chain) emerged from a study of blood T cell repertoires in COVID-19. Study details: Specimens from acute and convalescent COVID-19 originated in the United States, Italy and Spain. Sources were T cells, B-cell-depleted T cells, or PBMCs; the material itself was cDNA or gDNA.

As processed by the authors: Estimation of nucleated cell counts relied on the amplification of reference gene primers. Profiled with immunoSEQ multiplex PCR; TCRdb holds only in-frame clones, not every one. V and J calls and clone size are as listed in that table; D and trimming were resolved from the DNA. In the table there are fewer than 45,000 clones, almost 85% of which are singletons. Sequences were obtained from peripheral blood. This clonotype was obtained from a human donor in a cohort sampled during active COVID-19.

CDR3 nucleotides: TGTGCCACCAGTACTAGCGGGAGCTCCTACGAGCAGTACTTC. Protein sequence: CATSTSGSSYEQYF. This chain links TRBV24-1 with TRBJ2-7; 11 bases line up with TRBD2. Germline trimming cut 6 bases from V and 0 bases from J; bases unmatched to any gene: 0. This CDR3 is built from 14 residues. CDR1 and CDR2 (germline): KGHDR, SFDVKD.